Sequencing of this TCR beta chain was carried out in a study of blood T cell repertoires in COVID-19. Study information: The samples span acute and convalescent COVID-19 from the United States, Italy and Spain.

Original data processing: Amplification from reference gene primers served as the basis for estimated nucleated cell counts. Generated by immunoSEQ multiplex PCR, the TCRdb table keeps only in-frame clones and is missing some. V, J and clone size are taken as reported in that table, and D and trimming were inferred from the DNA itself. Of some 190,000 clones listed, approximately 86% are singletons. The age range of participants was about 18 to 89 years, with residence in under 30 US areas. Assignment of participants to cohorts was predicated upon participant-reported clinical history. There are 14 residues in the CDR3. V dropped 3 bases and J dropped 5 bases, with 14 bases sitting between them. In germline, CDR1 is SGHRS, CDR2 YFSETQ.

The chain recombines TRBV5-1 with TRBJ1-1; D is perhaps TRBD1 (5 bases). The sequence derives from a middle-aged woman in a cohort exposed to, infected with or recovered from COVID-19 (not recorded which). Material for sequencing was PBMCs or T cells enriched from blood (not recorded which). CDR3 coding DNA: TGCGCCAGCAGCTCCCTGGGGGGGGGAACTGAAGCTTTCTTT. As protein: CASSSLGGGTEAFF.